A single sample gave rise to the 25 T cell receptor beta chains below, sequenced in a study of blood T cell repertoires in COVID-19. Produced via immunoSEQ multiplex PCR; TCRdb's table is partial and in-frame only. The sample has around 95,000 clones; over 75% are singletons. Input material: peripheral blood. The origin of the receptors is a man over 45 with acute or convalescent COVID-19.

This chain joins TRBV5-5 and TRBJ2-7; 13 bases match TRBD2. The V segment lost 2 bases and the J segment 4 bases; nucleotides outside the gene matches: 3. Germline V gene sequence: CDR1 SGHKS, CDR2 YYEKEE (reference sequence). The CDR3 is made up of 15 amino acids. The CDR3 here is CASSFTSGRDYEQYF. The CDR3 region has the DNA TGTGCCAGCAGCTTCACTAGCGGGAGGGATTACGAGCAGTACTTC.

The chain joins TRBV5-5 to TRBJ2-3, with D perhaps matching TRBD2 (5 bases). The germline V gene encodes CDR1 SGHKS and CDR2 YYEKEE (reference sequence). Trimming stripped 0 bases from V and 1 base from J, with 18 bases between. CDR3 size: 18 residues. CDR3 in amino acids: CASSLAGGRLGGTDTQYF. DNA for the CDR3: TGTGCCAGCAGCTTGGCCGGCGGGCGCCTGGGAGGCACAGATACGCAGTATTTT.

J is TRBJ1-1 and V is TRBV3-1 (or the pseudogene TRBV3-2); 9 bases fit TRBD1. The CDR3 spans 14 residues. The germline V gene encodes CDR1 LGHDT and CDR2 YNNKEL (reference sequence). The V segment lost 4 bases and the J segment 11 bases; nucleotides outside the gene matches: 11. The CDR3: CASSRRTGDLGAFF. Written as DNA, the CDR3 is TGTGCCAGCAGCCGTCGGACAGGGGACCTTGGGGCTTTCTTT.

The chain links TRBV11-3 to TRBJ1-4; a possible D gene is TRBD1 (5 bases). Germline CDR1 and CDR2: SGHNT and YENEEA. This CDR3 is built from 15 residues. The V gene lost 5 bases and the J gene lost 6 bases, with 16 bases spanning the gap. The CDR3 bases are TGTGCCAGCAGCCCCGACGGGGGAAGGGATGAAAAACTGTTTTTT. Translation: CASSPDGGRDEKLFF.

This chain links TRBV2 with TRBJ1-5, with D possibly matching TRBD1 (6 bases). Trimming stripped 0 bases from V and 3 bases from J, with 9 bases between. Per germline, CDR1 SNHLY and CDR2 FYNNEI. This CDR3 spans 15 amino acids. The CDR3 DNA reads TGTGCCAGCAGTGAAGCGAGGGGGAACAATCAGCCCCAGCATTTT. Its protein product is CASSEARGNNQPQHF.

This rearrangement joins TRBV6-2 or TRBV6-3 to TRBJ2-3; 9 bases agree with TRBD1. Germline values: CDR1 MNHEY, CDR2 SVGEGT. V lost 4 bases to trimming and J lost 0 bases; unmatched junction nucleotides: 11. The CDR3 covers 18 residues. The CDR3 reads CASSFQKRTGASTDTQYF. Written as DNA, the CDR3 is TGTGCCAGCAGTTTTCAAAAGAGGACAGGGGCAAGCACAGATACGCAGTATTTT.

This clone was seen only once. This chain connects TRBV19 to TRBJ2-3, with a possible D match to TRBD1 (6 bases). V lost 7 bases, J lost 0 bases, and 17 bases lay in between. The CDR3 runs to 16 residues. Germline V CDR1 and CDR2: LNHDA, SQIVND (reference sequence). CDR3 nucleotides: TGTGCCAGTACCTCCCGGGGTAGGGGGAGCACAGATACGCAGTATTTT. It is translated as CASTSRGRGSTDTQYF.

This chain uses TRBV12-3 or TRBV12-4 with TRBJ2-2; D possibly corresponds to TRBD2 (5 bases). V shed 2 bases and J shed 7 bases, with 8 bases lying between them. The CDR3 loop spans 13 amino acids. In DNA, the CDR3 is TGTGCCAGCAGTTTAAGACGGGGCGGGGAGCTGTTTTTT. Protein product: CASSLRRGGELFF.

The V and J genes are TRBV27 and TRBJ2-2, with D possibly TRBD1 on 6 matching bases. The CDR3 is 15 amino acids. Trimming pared 5 bases from V and 2 bases from J, leaving 12 bases between. Germline V gives CDR1 MNHEY, CDR2 SMNVEV (reference sequence). CDR3 DNA: TGTGCCAGCAGTAAACAGGGATTCAACACCGGGGAGCTGTTTTTT. Encoded protein: CASSKQGFNTGELFF.

V and J are TRBV14 and TRBJ1-4; 8 nucleotides line up with TRBD1. This CDR3 is built from 14 residues. Germline assignment: CDR1 SGHDN and CDR2 FVKESK. V was pared by 4 bases and J by 6 bases, with 4 bases of the junction left unmatched. CDR3 sequence: CASSRRGQDEKLFF. Written as DNA, the CDR3 is TGTGCCAGCAGCCGCAGGGGGCAGGATGAAAAACTGTTTTTT.

The chain employs TRBV3-1 (or the pseudogene TRBV3-2) and TRBJ2-1, with 7 nucleotides matching TRBD1. The CDR3 is 16 residues long. Germline CDR1 is LGHDT and CDR2 is YNNKEL (reference sequence). V lost 1 base, J lost 2 bases, and 5 bases stayed unmatched. The DNA of the CDR3 is TGTGCCAGCAGCCAAGGCGAAAGGGGGCCCTACAATGAGCAGTTCTTC. Its translation: CASSQGERGPYNEQFF.

The chain carries TRBV10-3 and TRBJ1-2; TRBD1 agrees at 8 bases. The V gene's germline CDR1 is ENHRY and CDR2 SYGVKD. The CDR3 is 15 residues long. V lost 0 bases and J lost 7; bases outside the gene matches: 7. CDR3 protein: CAISESGGTGGGYTF. The DNA of the CDR3 is TGTGCCATCAGTGAGTCGGGCGGGACAGGAGGTGGCTACACCTTC.

The chain recombines TRBV27 with TRBJ2-1; TRBD2 is a possible D gene (5 bases). This CDR3 is built from 13 residues. Germline V CDR1 and CDR2: MNHEY, SMNVEV (reference sequence). Trimming removed 7 bases from V and 4 bases from J, with 11 bases in between. CDR3 protein: CASISLAYNEQFF. The DNA of the CDR3 is TGTGCCAGCATCAGTCTAGCTTACAATGAGCAGTTCTTC.

The chain joins TRBV2 to TRBJ1-4; 9 bases agree with TRBD1. This CDR3 is built from 14 residues. The junction had 7 bases not matched to a gene; V was cut back by 6 bases and J by 8 bases. Germline values: CDR1 SNHLY, CDR2 FYNNEI. Here the CDR3 reads CASRAGTGKEKLFF. The CDR3, as DNA: TGTGCCAGCAGGGCCGGGACAGGGAAGGAAAAACTGTTTTTT.

V is TRBV5-1 and J is TRBJ2-2; D gene unclear. Germline V CDR1 and CDR2: SGHRS, YFSETQ. The CDR3 is made up of 14 amino acids. Trimming took off 3 bases at V and 6 bases at J, with 12 bases between the two ends. CDR3 loop: CASSSVPGSGELFF. Written as DNA, the CDR3 is TGCGCCAGCAGCTCGGTCCCAGGTTCCGGGGAGCTGTTTTTT.

DNA for the CDR3: TGTGCCTGGAGTGTACCCTCGCCCCATCGGGATCAGCCCCAGCATTTT. Its translation is CAWSVPSPHRDQPQHF. V gene TRBV30 combines with J gene TRBJ1-5; no firm D call. Germline CDR1 GTSNPN, CDR2 SVGIG (reference sequence). V lost 0 bases and J 5 bases, leaving 17 bases between the germline ends. The CDR3 contains 16 residues.

The chain combines TRBV3-1 (or the pseudogene TRBV3-2) with TRBJ2-2; weak D call: TRBD2 (7 bases). The V end was cut by 3 bases, the J end by 4 bases, with 15 bases between. The germline V gene has CDR1 LGHDT and CDR2 YNNKEL (reference sequence). This CDR3 is built from 16 residues. CDR3 DNA sequence: TGTGCCAGCAGCCAGGCGTTAGGGGGGGGCACCGGGGAGCTGTTTTTT. This codes for CASSQALGGGTGELFF.

The chain uses TRBV18 and TRBJ1-2, with 10 bases aligning to TRBD1. This CDR3 contains 14 residues. Germline assignment: CDR1 KGHSH and CDR2 LQKENI. Germline trimming cut 5 bases from V and 6 bases from J; bases unmatched to any gene: 6. Written as DNA, the CDR3 is TGTGCCAGCTCAACTGGGACAGGGGCTAATGGCTACACCTTC. Amino acids: CASSTGTGANGYTF.

In this sample, this clone turned up a few times. This chain connects TRBV7-8 to TRBJ2-5; 13 bases agree with TRBD2. From germline, CDR1 is SGHVS and CDR2 FQNEAQ. This CDR3 spans 16 amino acids. Trimming at V came to 3 bases and at J to 5 bases, leaving 6 bases not matched to a gene. The CDR3 spells CASSFRTSGRRETQYF. Here the CDR3 DNA reads TGTGCCAGCAGCTTTAGGACTAGCGGGAGACGGGAGACCCAGTACTTC.

This rearrangement joins TRBV7-2 to TRBJ2-1; 10 bases are shared with TRBD2. V trimming: 4 bases; J trimming: 3 bases; junction bases outside the gene matches: 3. Germline-derived CDR1 and CDR2 are SGHTA and FQGNSA. This CDR3 is 15 amino acids long. The CDR3 loop reads CASSSTSGNYNEQFF. CDR3 sequence (DNA): TGTGCCAGCAGCTCAACTAGCGGGAACTACAATGAGCAGTTCTTC.

The chain recombines TRBV5-1 with TRBJ2-7; 8 nucleotides match TRBD2. Germline values: CDR1 SGHRS, CDR2 YFSETQ. The V and J ends lost 1 base and 4 bases, in that order; junction bases with no gene match: 4. The CDR3 has 14 residues. DNA of the CDR3: TGCGCCAGCAGCTTGTCCTTAGCGGGGTACGAGCAGTACTTC. Protein: CASSLSLAGYEQYF.

V usage is TRBV2 and J usage is TRBJ1-2; the match to TRBD1 covers 8 bases. The CDR3 extends over 17 amino acids. Per the germline V gene, CDR1 is SNHLY and CDR2 is FYNNEI. With 3 bases clipped from V and 4 bases from J, the junction kept 13 bases outside the gene matches. The CDR3 loop reads CASSDTLTGVWGYGYTF. In DNA form, the CDR3 reads TGTGCCAGCAGTGATACCCTGACAGGGGTTTGGGGCTATGGCTACACCTTC.

This chain links TRBV5-1 with TRBJ2-7; TRBD2 agrees at 7 bases. J gave up 0 bases and V 0 bases, and 12 bases lay outside the gene matches. The CDR3 consists of 18 residues. Germline CDR1 is SGHRS and CDR2 is YFSETQ. The CDR3 is CASSLGVSGFTSSYEQYF. The DNA for the CDR3 is TGCGCCAGCAGCTTGGGGGTTAGCGGGTTTACTAGCTCCTACGAGCAGTACTTC.

The V call is TRBV2, the J call TRBJ2-7; D perhaps matches TRBD1 (7 bases). This CDR3 comprises 15 residues. CDR1 is SNHLY, CDR2 FYNNEI, per germline. With 4 bases removed from V and 5 bases from J, the gap between germline ends came to 18 bases. The CDR3 region is CASSVGGSGGNEQYF. CDR3 in DNA: TGTGCCAGCAGTGTAGGGGGCTCCGGGGGAAACGAGCAGTACTTC.

The chain combines TRBV19 with TRBJ2-7; D may be TRBD2 (6 bases). V was pared by 3 bases and J by 3 bases, with 12 bases between. This CDR3 region has 14 residues. CDR1 and CDR2 (germline): LNHDA, SQIVND (reference sequence). This chain's CDR3 is CASSMVAVGYEQYF. The CDR3 DNA follows: TGTGCCAGTAGTATGGTAGCGGTAGGCTACGAGCAGTACTTC.